These 5 T cell receptor beta chains came from one sample sequenced in a study of tumor-infiltrating lymphocytes in primary liver carcinoma. Priming with a constant-region primer yielded TCR beta cDNA from about 500 ng total RNA. Employing slightly modified ARM-PCR, three nested multiplex PCR rounds were run, and these gave rise to the TCR beta libraries. TRBV1-TRBV30 forward primers paired with a C-beta reverse primer were used in the first two PCR rounds, which ran about 11 cycles each. TCRdb passed the multiplex PCR reads through MiXCR, listing each CDR3 protein once. Here the sample spans fewer than 400,000 distinct CDR3 sequences, about 62% being singletons. Blood RNA came from unsorted whole blood; germline DNA was also extracted. The sequenced sample consisted of peripheral blood. Source of these receptors: a man aged 35 to 55 with primary liver carcinoma and hepatitis B virus infection.

This clonotype occurred many times. In nucleotides, the CDR3 is TGTGCCAGCAGCCTCAGGGGGCGCGGGGAAGCTTTCTTT. Its protein is CASSLRGRGEAFF. This sequence joins TRBV11-1 and TRBJ1-1; 8 nucleotides align to TRBD1. The CDR3 is 13 amino acids. With V trimmed by 5 bases and J by 8 bases, 7 bases remained unmatched. Germline values: CDR1 SGHAT, CDR2 FQDESV (reference sequence). Full variable domain (rest looked up from reference TRBV11-1 and TRBJ1-1): EAEVAQSPRYKITEKSQAVAFWCDPISGHATLYWYRQILGQGPELLVQFQDESVVDDSQLPKDRFSAERLKGVDSTLKIQPAELGDSAMYLCASSLRGRGEAFFGQGTRLTVV.

This clonotype is a singleton in its sample. V is TRBV10-3 and J is TRBJ1-4; D unclear. CDR1 is ENHRY and CDR2 is SYGVKD in the germline V gene. V lost 8 bases and J 3 bases, leaving 19 bases between the germline ends. This CDR3 contains 16 residues. This CDR3 is CAIGSSGSRSNEKLFF. CDR3 nucleotide sequence: TGTGCCATCGGATCGTCCGGGTCCCGCTCTAATGAAAAACTGTTTTTT.

Comment on this clonotype: One junction end does not reproduce the germline sequence, and a read error may be involved. The chain combines TRBV11-3 with TRBJ2-1; D gene uncertain. The germline V gene encodes CDR1 SGHNT and CDR2 YENEEA. This CDR3 is 15 amino acids long. CDR3 loop: CASSSTDTAFSEQIF. As DNA, the CDR3 is TGTGCCAGCAGCTCTACTGACACAGCCTTTAGTGAACAGATCTTC.

About this clonotype itself: This may come from a read error, since a much larger clone is one base off. The rearrangement links TRBV29-1 to TRBJ1-3; the D gene is possibly TRBD1 (5 bases). The CDR3 length is 13 residues. Trimming stripped 7 bases from V and 4 bases from J, with 14 bases between. In germline, CDR1 is SQVTM, CDR2 ANQGSEA. CDR3 protein: CSATRGKGNTIYF. CDR3 coding DNA: TGCAGCGCGACAAGGGGCAAAGGAAACACCATATATTTT.

About this clonotype itself: At one end the junction does not follow the germline gene, possibly because of a read error. This chain uses TRBV11-1 with TRBJ2-7; D is undetermined. The CDR3 runs 13 residues. From germline, CDR1 is SGHAT and CDR2 FQDESV (reference sequence). CDR3 amino acids: CVSSPTVVYERYF. CDR3 nucleotides: TGTGTCAGCAGTCCCACGGTCGTTTACGAGCGGTACTTC.